Below, 10 T cell receptor beta chains from the same sample are listed, as sequenced in a study of T cells expressing NK-cell markers. TCRdb reprocessed the 5' RACE reads and reports one entry per CDR3 protein, with no DNA. In all, the sample yields roughly 23,000 distinct CDR3 sequences. Material: blood T cells: a sorted CD56 or NKG2C T cell subset, CD4+ or CD8+ T cells, or bulk PBMC T cells (not recorded which). Source of these receptors: a man aged 18-70 years in good health.

The chain carries TRBV20-1 and TRBJ1-5. CDR1 and CDR2 (germline): DFQATT, SNEGSKA (reference sequence). The CDR3 has 17 amino acids. This chain's CDR3 is CSARDAAGGYGNQPQHF.

The chain uses TRBV7-8 and TRBJ2-7; TCRdb proposes TRBD1, but this gene call is untestable without DNA. Germline V gives CDR1 SGHVS, CDR2 FQNEAQ. The length of the CDR3 is 16 residues. The CDR3 spells CASSSPLGGASYEQYF.

The chain has TRBV4-2 and TRBJ1-2; TCRdb selects TRBD1, and the lack of DNA leaves this call unchecked. CDR1 and CDR2 (germline): LGHNA, YNFKEQ. The CDR3 is 15 residues long. CDR3 loop: CASSQGGQANYGYTF.

This CDR3 is CASRSSQYNEKLFF. The V and J genes are TRBV6-2 or TRBV6-3 and TRBJ1-4. CDR1 MNHEY and CDR2 SVGEGT come from the germline V gene. This CDR3 is 14 amino acids long.

The chain has TRBV19 and TRBJ1-2; TCRdb names TRBD1, which stays unverified in the absence of DNA. Per germline, CDR1 LNHDA and CDR2 SQIVND (reference sequence). The CDR3 spans 14 residues. The CDR3 reads CASSIGGERHGYTF.

The chain uses TRBV20-1 and TRBJ2-7; TCRdb's D gene call, TRBD2, goes unchecked for lack of DNA. CDR3 size: 14 residues. From germline, CDR1 is DFQATT and CDR2 SNEGSKA (reference sequence). CDR3: CSVVAGDGGYEQYF.

This chain links TRBV9 with TRBJ1-1. The CDR3 consists of 14 residues. Germline V gives CDR1 SGDLS, CDR2 YYNGEE. CDR3 protein: CASSVDSFRTEAFF.

This chain joins TRBV20-1 and TRBJ1-2. The CDR3 is 14 residues long. In germline, CDR1 is DFQATT, CDR2 SNEGSKA (reference sequence). The CDR3 sequence is CSARDWRENYGYTF.

The chain recombines TRBV2 with TRBJ1-6. CDR1 is SNHLY, CDR2 FYNNEI, per germline. The CDR3 extends over 11 amino acids. CDR3 sequence: CASSEFSPLHF.

The rearrangement uses TRBV7-2 and TRBJ1-2. The CDR3 length is 13 residues. Germline CDR1 SGHTA, CDR2 FQGNSA. CDR3: CASSPTTLYGYTF.